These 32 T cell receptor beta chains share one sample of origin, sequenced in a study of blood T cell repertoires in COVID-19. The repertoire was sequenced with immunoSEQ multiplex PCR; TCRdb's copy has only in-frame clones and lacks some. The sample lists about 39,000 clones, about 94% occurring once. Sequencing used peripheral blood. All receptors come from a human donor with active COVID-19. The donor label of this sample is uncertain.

CDR3 bases: TGTGCCAGCAGCTTGGTGGGCTTTTTTGGGGAGCTGTTTTTT. Encoded protein: CASSLVGFFGELFF. V gene TRBV5-6 combines with J gene TRBJ2-2, with D hard to call. Germline V gene sequence: CDR1 SGHDT, CDR2 YYEEEE. V lost 0 bases to trimming and J lost 8 bases, with 11 bases between them. The CDR3 is 14 amino acids.

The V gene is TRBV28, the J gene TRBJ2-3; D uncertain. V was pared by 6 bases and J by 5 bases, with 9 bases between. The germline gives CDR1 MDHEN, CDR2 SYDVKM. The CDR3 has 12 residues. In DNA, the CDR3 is TGTGCCAGCAGCCTCATTAGAGATACGCAGTATTTT. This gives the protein CASSLIRDTQYF.

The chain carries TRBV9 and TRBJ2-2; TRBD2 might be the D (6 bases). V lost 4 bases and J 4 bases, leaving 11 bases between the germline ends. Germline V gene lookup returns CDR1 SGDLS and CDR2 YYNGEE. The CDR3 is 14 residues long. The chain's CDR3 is CASSTGVGTGELFF. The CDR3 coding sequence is TGTGCCAGCAGCACGGGGGTTGGCACCGGGGAGCTGTTTTTT.

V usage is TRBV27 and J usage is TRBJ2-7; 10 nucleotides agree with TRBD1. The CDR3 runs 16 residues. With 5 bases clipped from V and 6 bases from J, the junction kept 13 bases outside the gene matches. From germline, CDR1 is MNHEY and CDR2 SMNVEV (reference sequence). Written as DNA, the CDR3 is TGTGCCAGCAGTCCGACAGGGGGCTCTACGGTCCGCGAGCAGTACTTC. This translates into CASSPTGGSTVREQYF.

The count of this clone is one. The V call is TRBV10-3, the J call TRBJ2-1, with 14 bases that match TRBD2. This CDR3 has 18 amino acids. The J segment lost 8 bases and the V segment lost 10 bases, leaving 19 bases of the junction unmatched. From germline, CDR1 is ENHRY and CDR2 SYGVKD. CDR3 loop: CATTYHAGTSGRGDEQFF. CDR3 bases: TGTGCCACCACATACCACGCCGGGACTAGCGGGAGAGGAGATGAGCAGTTCTTC.

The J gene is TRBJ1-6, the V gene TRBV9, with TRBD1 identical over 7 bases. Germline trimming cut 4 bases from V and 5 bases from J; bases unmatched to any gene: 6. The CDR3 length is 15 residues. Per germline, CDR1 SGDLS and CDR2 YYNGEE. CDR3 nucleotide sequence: TGTGCCAGCAGCCTCCAGACAGGGAATAATTCACCCCTCCACTTT. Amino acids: CASSLQTGNNSPLHF.

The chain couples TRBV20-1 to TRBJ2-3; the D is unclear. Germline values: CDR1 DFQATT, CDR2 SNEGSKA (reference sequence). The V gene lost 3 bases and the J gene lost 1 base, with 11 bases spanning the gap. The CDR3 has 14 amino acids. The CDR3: CSASLLLRTDTQYF. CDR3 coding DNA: TGCAGTGCTAGTTTACTCCTACGCACAGATACGCAGTATTTT.

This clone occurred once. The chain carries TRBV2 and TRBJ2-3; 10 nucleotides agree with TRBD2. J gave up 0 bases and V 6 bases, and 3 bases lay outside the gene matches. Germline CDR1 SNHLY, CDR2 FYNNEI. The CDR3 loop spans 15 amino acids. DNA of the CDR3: TGTGCCAGCAGGGAGCGGGGGGGAAGCACAGATACGCAGTATTTT. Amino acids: CASRERGGSTDTQYF.

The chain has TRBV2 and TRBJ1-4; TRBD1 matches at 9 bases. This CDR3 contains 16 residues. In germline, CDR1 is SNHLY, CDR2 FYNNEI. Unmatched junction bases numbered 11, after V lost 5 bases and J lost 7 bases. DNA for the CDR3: TGTGCCAGCAGTACCGGGACAGGGTTTGTAGGTGAAAAACTGTTTTTT. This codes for CASSTGTGFVGEKLFF.

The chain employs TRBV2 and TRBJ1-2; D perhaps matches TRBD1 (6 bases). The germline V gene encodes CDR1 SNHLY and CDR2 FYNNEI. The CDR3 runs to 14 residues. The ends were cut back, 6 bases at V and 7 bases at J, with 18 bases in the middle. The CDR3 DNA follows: TGTGCCAGCAGAAAAGGGGGAGGGAGAAGTGGCTACACCTTC. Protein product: CASRKGGGRSGYTF.

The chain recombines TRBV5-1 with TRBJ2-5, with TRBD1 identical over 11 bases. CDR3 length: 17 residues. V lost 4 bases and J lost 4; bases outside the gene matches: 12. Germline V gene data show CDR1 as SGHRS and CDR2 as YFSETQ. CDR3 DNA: TGCGCCAGCAGCCGTGCGTCCGGACAGGGGGCAGGAGAGACCCAGTACTTC. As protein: CASSRASGQGAGETQYF.

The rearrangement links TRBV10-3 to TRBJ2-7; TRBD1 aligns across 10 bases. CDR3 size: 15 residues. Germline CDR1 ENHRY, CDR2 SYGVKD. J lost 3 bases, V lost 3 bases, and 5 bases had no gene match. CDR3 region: CAISDSGTGVYEQYF. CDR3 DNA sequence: TGTGCCATCAGTGATAGCGGGACAGGGGTCTACGAGCAGTACTTC.

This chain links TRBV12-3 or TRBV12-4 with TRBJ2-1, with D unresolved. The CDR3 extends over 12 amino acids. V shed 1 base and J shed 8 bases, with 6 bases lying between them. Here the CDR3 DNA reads TGTGCCAGCAGTTTAGGGCCATATGAGCAGTTCTTC. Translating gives CASSLGPYEQFF.

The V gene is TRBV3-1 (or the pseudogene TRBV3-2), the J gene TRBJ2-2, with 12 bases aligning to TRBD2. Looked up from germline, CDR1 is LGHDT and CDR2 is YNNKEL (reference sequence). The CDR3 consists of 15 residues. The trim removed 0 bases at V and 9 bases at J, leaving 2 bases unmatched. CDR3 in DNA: TGTGCCAGCAGCCAAGAGCGGACTAGCGGGAGGGAGCTGTTTTTT. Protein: CASSQERTSGRELFF.

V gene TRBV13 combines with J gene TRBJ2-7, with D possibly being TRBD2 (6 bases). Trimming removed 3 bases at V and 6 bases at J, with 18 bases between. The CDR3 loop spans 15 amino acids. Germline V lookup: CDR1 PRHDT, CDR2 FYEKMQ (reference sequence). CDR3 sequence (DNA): TGTGCCAGCAGCTTTCCCGGGCGGGGCCTTTTCGAGCAGTACTTC. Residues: CASSFPGRGLFEQYF. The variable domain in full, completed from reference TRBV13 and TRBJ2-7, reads AAGVIQSPRHLIKEKRETATLKCYPIPRHDTVYWYQQGPGQDPQFLISFYEKMQSDKGSIPDRFSAQQFSDYHSELNMSSLELGDSALYFCASSFPGRGLFEQYFGPGTRLTVT.

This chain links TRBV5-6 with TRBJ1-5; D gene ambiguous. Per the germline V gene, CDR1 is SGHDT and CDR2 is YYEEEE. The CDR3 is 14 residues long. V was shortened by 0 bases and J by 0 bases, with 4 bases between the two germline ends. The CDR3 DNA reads TGTGCCAGCAGCTTGGCAGGTAGCAATCAGCCCCAGCATTTT. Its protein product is CASSLAGSNQPQHF.

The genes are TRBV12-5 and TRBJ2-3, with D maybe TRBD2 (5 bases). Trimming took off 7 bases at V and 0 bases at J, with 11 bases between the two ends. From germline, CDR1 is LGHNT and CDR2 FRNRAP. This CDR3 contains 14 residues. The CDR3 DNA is TGTGCTAGTGCGGGGAGAACTAGCACAGATACGCAGTATTTT. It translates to CASAGRTSTDTQYF. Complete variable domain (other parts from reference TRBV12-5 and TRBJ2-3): DARVTQTPRHKVTEMGQEVTMRCQPILGHNTVFWYRQTMMQGLELLAYFRNRAPLDDSGMPKDRFSAEMPDATLATLKIQPSEPRDSAVYFCASAGRTSTDTQYFGPGTRLTVL.

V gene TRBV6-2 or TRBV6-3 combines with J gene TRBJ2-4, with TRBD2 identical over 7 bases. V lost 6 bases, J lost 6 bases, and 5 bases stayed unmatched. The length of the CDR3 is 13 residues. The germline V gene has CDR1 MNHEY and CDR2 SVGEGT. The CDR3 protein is CASSRGGGNIQYF. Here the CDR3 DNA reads TGTGCCAGCAGCCGCGGGGGTGGAAACATTCAGTACTTC.

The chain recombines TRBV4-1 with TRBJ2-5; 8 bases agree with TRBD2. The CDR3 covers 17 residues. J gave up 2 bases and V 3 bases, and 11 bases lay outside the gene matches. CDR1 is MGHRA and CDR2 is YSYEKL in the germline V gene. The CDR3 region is CASSQSGGVFPQETQYF. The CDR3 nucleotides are TGCGCCAGCAGCCAGTCGGGGGGGGTTTTTCCACAAGAGACCCAGTACTTC.

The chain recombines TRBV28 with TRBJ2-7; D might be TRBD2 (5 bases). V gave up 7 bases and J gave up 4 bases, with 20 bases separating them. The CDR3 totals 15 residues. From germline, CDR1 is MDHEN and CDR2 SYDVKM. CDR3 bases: TGTGCCAGCAAGACGGGAACCCCCACCGGGTACGAGCAGTACTTC. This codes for CASKTGTPTGYEQYF. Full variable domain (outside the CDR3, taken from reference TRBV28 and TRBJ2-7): DVKVTQSSRYLVKRTGEKVFLECVQDMDHENMFWYRQDPGLGLRLIYFSYDVKMKEKGDIPEGYSVSREKKERFSLILESASTNQTSMYLCASKTGTPTGYEQYFGPGTRLTVT.

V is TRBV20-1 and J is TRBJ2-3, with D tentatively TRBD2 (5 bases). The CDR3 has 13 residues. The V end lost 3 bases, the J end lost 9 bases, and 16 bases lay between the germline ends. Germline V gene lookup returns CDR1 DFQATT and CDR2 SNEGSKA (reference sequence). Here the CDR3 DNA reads TGCAGTGCTAGTTGGGCGCCAGAGGGAACGCAGTATTTT. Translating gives CSASWAPEGTQYF.

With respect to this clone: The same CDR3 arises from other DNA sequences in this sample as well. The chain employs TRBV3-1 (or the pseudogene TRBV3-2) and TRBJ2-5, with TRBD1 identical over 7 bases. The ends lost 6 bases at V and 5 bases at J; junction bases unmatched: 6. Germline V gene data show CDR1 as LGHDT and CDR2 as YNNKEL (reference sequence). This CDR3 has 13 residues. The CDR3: CASRPTGDETQYF. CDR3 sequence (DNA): TGTGCCAGCAGACCTACAGGGGACGAGACCCAGTACTTC.

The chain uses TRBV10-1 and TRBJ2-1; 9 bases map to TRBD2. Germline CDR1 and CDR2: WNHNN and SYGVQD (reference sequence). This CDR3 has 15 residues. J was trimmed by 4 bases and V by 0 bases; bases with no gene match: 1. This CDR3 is CASSESSGRYNEQFF. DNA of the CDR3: TGCGCCAGCAGTGAGTCGAGCGGGAGGTACAATGAGCAGTTCTTC.

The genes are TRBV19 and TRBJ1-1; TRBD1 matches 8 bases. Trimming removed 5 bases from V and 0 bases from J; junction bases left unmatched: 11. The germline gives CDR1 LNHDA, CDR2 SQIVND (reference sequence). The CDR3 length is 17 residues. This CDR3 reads CASSFRGPERMNTEAFF. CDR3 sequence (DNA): TGTGCCAGTAGTTTCAGGGGGCCGGAGAGAATGAACACTGAAGCTTTCTTT.

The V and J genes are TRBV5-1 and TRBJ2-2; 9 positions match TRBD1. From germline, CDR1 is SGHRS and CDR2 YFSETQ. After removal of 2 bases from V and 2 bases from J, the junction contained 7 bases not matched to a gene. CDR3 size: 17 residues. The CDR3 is CASSLEGTGINTGELFF. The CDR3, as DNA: TGCGCCAGCAGCTTAGAGGGGACAGGGATCAACACCGGGGAGCTGTTTTTT.

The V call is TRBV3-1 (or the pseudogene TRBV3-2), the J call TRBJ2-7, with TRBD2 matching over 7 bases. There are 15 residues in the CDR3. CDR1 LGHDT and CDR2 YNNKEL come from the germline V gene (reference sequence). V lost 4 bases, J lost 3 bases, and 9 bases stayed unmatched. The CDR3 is CASSRTPSGFYEQYF. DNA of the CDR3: TGTGCCAGCAGCCGAACACCTAGCGGCTTCTACGAGCAGTACTTC.

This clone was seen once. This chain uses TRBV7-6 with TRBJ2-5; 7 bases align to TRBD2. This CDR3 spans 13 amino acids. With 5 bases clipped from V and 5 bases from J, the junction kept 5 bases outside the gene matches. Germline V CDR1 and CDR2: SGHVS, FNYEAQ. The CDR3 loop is CASSRSGPETQYF. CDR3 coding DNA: TGTGCCAGCAGCCGTAGCGGGCCGGAGACCCAGTACTTC.

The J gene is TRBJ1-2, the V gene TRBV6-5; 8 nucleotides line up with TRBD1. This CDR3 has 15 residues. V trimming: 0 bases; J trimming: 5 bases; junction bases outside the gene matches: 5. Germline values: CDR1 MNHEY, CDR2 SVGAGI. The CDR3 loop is CASSYSQGALYGYTF. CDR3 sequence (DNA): TGTGCCAGCAGTTACTCGCAGGGGGCCCTATATGGCTACACCTTC.

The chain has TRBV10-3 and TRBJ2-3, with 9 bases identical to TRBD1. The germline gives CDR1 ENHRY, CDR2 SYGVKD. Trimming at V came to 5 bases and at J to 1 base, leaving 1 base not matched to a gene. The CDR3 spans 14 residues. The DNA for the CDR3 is TGTGCCATCAGTCGGACAGGGGGCACAGATACGCAGTATTTT. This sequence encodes CAISRTGGTDTQYF.

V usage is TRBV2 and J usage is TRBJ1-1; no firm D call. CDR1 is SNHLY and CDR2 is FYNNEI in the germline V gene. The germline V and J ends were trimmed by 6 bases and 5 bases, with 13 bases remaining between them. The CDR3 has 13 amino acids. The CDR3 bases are TGTGCCAGCAGGGCGGGAGAAATGACTGAAGCTTTCTTT. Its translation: CASRAGEMTEAFF.

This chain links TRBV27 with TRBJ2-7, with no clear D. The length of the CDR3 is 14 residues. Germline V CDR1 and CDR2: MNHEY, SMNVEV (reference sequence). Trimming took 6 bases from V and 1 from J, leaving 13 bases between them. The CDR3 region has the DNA TGTGCCAGCAGCCTTCGTGTCAGGTCCTACGAGCAGTACTTC. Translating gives CASSLRVRSYEQYF.

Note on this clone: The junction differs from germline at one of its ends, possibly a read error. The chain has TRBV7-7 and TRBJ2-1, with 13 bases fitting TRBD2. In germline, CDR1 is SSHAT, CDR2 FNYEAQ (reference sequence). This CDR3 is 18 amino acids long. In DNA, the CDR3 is TGTGCTAGCAGCTTAACTACTACACTAGCGGGAGGGTACAATGAGCAGTTCTTC. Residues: CASSLTTTLAGGYNEQFF.